This TCR beta chain emerged from a study of glioma-infiltrating T cells. Findings of the study overall: Tissue-blood divergence was below expectation in non-neoplastic patients, above in gliomas.

Amplification of TCR alpha and beta CDR3 regions from RNA used iRepertoire nested multiplex PCR. One-step reverse transcription and amplification started from around 100-400 ng of tissue mRNA or PBMC total RNA. TCRdb fed the multiplex PCR reads into MiXCR, producing one record per CDR3 protein. The data hold 300,000 to 450,000 distinct CDR3 sequences, with less than 50% observed a single time. As concerns this clonotype: Antigen unknown.

Germline V gene data show CDR1 as MNHNS and CDR2 as SASEGT. Trimming removed 4 bases from V and 0 bases from J, with 7 bases in between. This CDR3 contains 14 residues. This clonotype originated in a human donor with low-grade glioma or glioblastoma, undergoing nonglioma brain surgery, or in good health (not recorded which). The chain carries TRBV6-1 and TRBJ1-3; no definite D call. Sequencing was done on a sample of glioma tissue, nonneoplastic brain tissue, or PBMCs (not recorded which). The CDR3 region has the DNA TGTGCCAGCAGTGGTCGGACCTCTGGAAACACCATATATTTT. It specifies CASSGRTSGNTIYF.